This entry concerns a single T cell receptor beta chain. Antigen: not known. This specimen belongs to a study of T-cell memory formation after mild COVID-19. Across the whole study: Among the donors, TCR clusters were largely specific to each donor.

Points from the study as a whole: The study detected some responding clones in pre-infection memory, suggesting cross-reactive memory joined. Day 15 to 85 contracting clones showed balanced CD4/CD8; later expanders leaned CD4+. Mostly located in CM and EM were contracting CD4+ clones, with contracting CD8+ clones located in EMRA.

TCRdb recomputed calls from the 5' RACE reads with MiXCR, one row per CDR3 protein. The sample has 85,000 to 120,000 distinct CDR3 sequences; 9.5% to 15% are singletons. Germline values: CDR1 SEHNR, CDR2 FQNEAQ (reference sequence). This CDR3 has 12 amino acids. The V end was cut by 5 bases, the J end by 7 bases, with 11 bases between. The clonotype originates from an adult woman who had mild COVID-19 (a few samples of this study predate the infection). Cell type and time point are not known. The sample consisted of PBMCs or a T cell subset sorted from them (not recorded which). The genes are TRBV7-9 and TRBJ1-1; TRBD1 might be the D (5 bases). CDR3 nucleotide sequence: TGTGCCAGCAGCGGGAGGGGTGTTGAAGCTTTCTTT. Translating it yields CASSGRGVEAFF.